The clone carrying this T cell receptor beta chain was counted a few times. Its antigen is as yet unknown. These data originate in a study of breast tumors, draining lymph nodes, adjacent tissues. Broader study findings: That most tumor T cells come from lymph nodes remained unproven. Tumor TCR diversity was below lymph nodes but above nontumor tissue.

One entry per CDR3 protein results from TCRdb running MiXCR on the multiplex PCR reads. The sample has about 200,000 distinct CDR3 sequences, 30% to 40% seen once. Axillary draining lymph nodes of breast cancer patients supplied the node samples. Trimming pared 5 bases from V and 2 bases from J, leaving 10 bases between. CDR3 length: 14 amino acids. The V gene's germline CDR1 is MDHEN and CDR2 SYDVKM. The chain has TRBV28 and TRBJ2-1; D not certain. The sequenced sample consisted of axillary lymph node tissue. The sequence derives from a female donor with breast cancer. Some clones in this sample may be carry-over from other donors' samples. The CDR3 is CASSPQGTYNEQFF. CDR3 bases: TGTGCCAGCAGTCCCCAAGGGACCTACAATGAGCAGTTCTTC.